The T cell receptor (beta chain) described here comes from a study of early T cells in non-severe SARS-CoV-2 infection. From the 5' RACE reads, TCRdb called clonotypes with MiXCR, one entry per CDR3 protein. The sample gives 30,000 to 40,000 distinct CDR3 sequences, under 5% of which show up once; roughly 17% is in the top ten. This clonotype was observed many times. The sequencing input was whole blood. The source of this sequence is an adult who was a healthcare worker with PCR-confirmed SARS-CoV-2 infection or an uninfected control (not recorded which).

The CDR3 region is CAWSSDSNTGELFF. The CDR3 nucleotides are TGTGCCTGGAGCTCGGACAGTAACACCGGGGAGCTGTTTTTT. This chain links TRBV30 with TRBJ2-2, with D tentatively TRBD1 (6 bases). The CDR3 loop spans 14 amino acids. The V end was cut by 3 bases, the J end by 2 bases, with 10 bases between. The germline V gene has CDR1 GTSNPN and CDR2 SVGIG (reference sequence).